Below, 21 T cell receptor beta chains from the same sample are listed, as sequenced in a study of blood T cell repertoires in COVID-19. Sequenced by immunoSEQ multiplex PCR; TCRdb stores in-frame clones only, minus some. The repertoire holds roughly 210,000 clones, with roughly 87% as singletons. Input material: PBMCs or T cells enriched from blood (not recorded which). The source of these receptors is a young man in a cohort exposed to, infected with or recovered from COVID-19 (not recorded which).

The rearrangement uses TRBV7-2 and TRBJ2-2; 13 bases match TRBD2. The CDR3 totals 15 residues. CDR1 is SGHTA and CDR2 is FQGNSA in the germline V gene. Losses at the gene ends were 6 bases for V and 4 bases for J; bases not matched to a gene: 2. The CDR3 loop is CASRTSGRGTGELFF. In DNA form, the CDR3 reads TGTGCCAGCAGAACTAGCGGGAGGGGCACCGGGGAGCTGTTTTTT.

The chain joins TRBV7-8 to TRBJ1-5, with a tentative D call TRBD1 (6 bases). V was cut by 4 bases and J by 7 bases, with 11 bases left in between. Looked up from germline, CDR1 is SGHVS and CDR2 is FQNEAQ. CDR3 size: 13 residues. The CDR3 protein is CASSSRGGQPQHF. The CDR3 nucleotides are TGTGCCAGCAGCTCCAGGGGAGGGCAGCCCCAGCATTTT.

The rearrangement uses TRBV6-5 and TRBJ2-1; 8 bases are a match to TRBD2. There are 12 residues in the CDR3. Germline V gives CDR1 MNHEY, CDR2 SVGAGI. The J segment lost 5 bases and the V segment lost 10 bases, leaving 4 bases of the junction unmatched. CDR3 bases: TGTGCCACGACTAGCGCCCACAATGAGCAGTTCTTC. As protein: CATTSAHNEQFF.

This chain joins TRBV19 and TRBJ2-7; 11 bases line up with TRBD2. Per germline, CDR1 LNHDA and CDR2 SQIVND (reference sequence). The CDR3 extends over 15 amino acids. J gave up 1 base and V 5 bases, and 4 bases lay outside the gene matches. CDR3 nucleotides: TGTGCCAGTAGTCCTACTAGCGGGAGTTCCTACGAGCAGTACTTC. This encodes CASSPTSGSSYEQYF.

This clone was counted a single time. The chain has TRBV13 and TRBJ2-3; 7 bases align to TRBD2. J gave up 5 bases and V 0 bases, and 8 bases lay outside the gene matches. Germline CDR1 is PRHDT and CDR2 is FYEKMQ (reference sequence). The CDR3 is made up of 16 amino acids. The CDR3 coding sequence is TGTGCCAGCAGCTTAGGCCCCGGCCTAGCGGTAGATACGCAGTATTTT. It encodes CASSLGPGLAVDTQYF.

The V and J genes are TRBV28 and TRBJ2-1; D uncertain. Germline CDR1 MDHEN, CDR2 SYDVKM. The V and J ends lost 6 bases and 7 bases respectively, with 16 bases between them. This CDR3 region has 14 residues. This CDR3 is CASSQATFENEQFF. CDR3 bases: TGTGCCAGCAGCCAGGCGACCTTCGAGAATGAGCAGTTCTTC.

The chain is built from TRBV4-1 and TRBJ2-1; tentative D call: TRBD1 (6 bases). The V end lost 1 base, the J end lost 2 bases, and 6 bases lay between the germline ends. The CDR3 is 14 amino acids. Germline V gives CDR1 MGHRA, CDR2 YSYEKL. The CDR3 DNA is TGCGCCAGCAGCCAAGCAGGGGCCTACAATGAGCAGTTCTTC. This encodes CASSQAGAYNEQFF.

This clone was found once. The chain couples TRBV5-6 to TRBJ2-5, with TRBD2 as a possible D gene (6 bases). Germline V gives CDR1 SGHDT, CDR2 YYEEEE. This CDR3 region has 17 residues. Trimming cost V 5 bases and J 1 base, with 21 bases left between them. The CDR3, as DNA: TGTGCCAGCAGTTCCCAGGGAGGCCACATTTTCCAAGAGACCCAGTACTTC. Translated, it gives CASSSQGGHIFQETQYF.

V gene TRBV14 combines with J gene TRBJ2-1, with TRBD2 identical over 12 bases. Per the germline V gene, CDR1 is SGHDN and CDR2 is FVKESK. The CDR3 totals 17 residues. The V and J ends lost 1 base and 8 bases, in that order; junction bases with no gene match: 9. CDR3 in DNA: TGTGCCAGCAGCCAAGCTGAGGGGCTAGCGGGGGGGTATGAGCAGTTCTTC. Protein product: CASSQAEGLAGGYEQFF.

The V and J genes are TRBV4-2 and TRBJ2-2, with 8 bases fitting TRBD2. V lost 1 base, J lost 5 bases, and 3 bases stayed unmatched. This CDR3 comprises 15 residues. The germline V gene has CDR1 LGHNA and CDR2 YNFKEQ. CDR3 loop: CASSQAAGVTGELFF. CDR3 DNA sequence: TGTGCCAGCAGCCAAGCAGCGGGAGTGACCGGGGAGCTGTTTTTT.

CDR3: CASSPRGGQGYQPQHF. CDR3 DNA sequence: TGTGCCAGCAGCCCCCGAGGGGGACAGGGGTATCAGCCCCAGCATTTT. V and J are TRBV6-2 or TRBV6-3 and TRBJ1-5; 10 bases are a match to TRBD1. The CDR3 extends over 16 amino acids. Germline V gene data show CDR1 as MNHEY and CDR2 as SVGEGT. The trim removed 6 bases at V and 5 bases at J, leaving 10 bases unmatched.

The chain carries TRBV5-4 and TRBJ2-2; 8 bases fit TRBD2. The CDR3 consists of 16 residues. Germline V gene sequence: CDR1 SGHNT, CDR2 YYREEE (reference sequence). V gave up 1 base and J gave up 3 bases; unmatched junction bases: 5. The CDR3 region is CASSLKRERHTGELFF. Here the CDR3 DNA reads TGTGCCAGCAGCTTGAAGCGGGAGCGTCACACCGGGGAGCTGTTTTTT.

V and J are TRBV7-2 and TRBJ2-2; the D is unclear. V dropped 6 bases and J dropped 4 bases, with 9 bases sitting between them. This CDR3 region has 13 residues. In germline, CDR1 is SGHTA, CDR2 FQGNSA. Here the CDR3 reads CASSRVLTGELFF. The CDR3 bases are TGTGCCAGCAGTCGGGTGCTCACCGGGGAGCTGTTTTTT. The complete variable domain, with remaining parts taken from reference TRBV7-2 and TRBJ2-2, reads GAGVSQSPSNKVTEKGKDVELRCDPISGHTALYWYRQSLGQGLEFLIYFQGNSAPDKSGLPSDRFSAERTGGSVSTLTIQRTQQEDSAVYLCASSRVLTGELFFGEGSRLTVL.

The chain links TRBV19 to TRBJ2-7, with D possibly TRBD1 on 6 matching bases. The V end lost 1 base, the J end lost 2 bases, and 9 bases lay between the germline ends. Germline values: CDR1 LNHDA, CDR2 SQIVND (reference sequence). The CDR3 spans 14 residues. The CDR3 spells CASSIVGQAYEQYF. The CDR3 nucleotides read TGTGCCAGTAGTATAGTGGGACAAGCCTACGAGCAGTACTTC.

The table lists this clone with a count of one. This chain joins TRBV5-4 and TRBJ2-7; 8 nucleotides agree with TRBD2. This CDR3 contains 13 residues. Germline V CDR1 and CDR2: SGHNT, YYREEE (reference sequence). J was trimmed by 5 bases and V by 4 bases; bases with no gene match: 5. The chain's CDR3 is CASSLGLANEQYF. CDR3 DNA: TGTGCCAGCAGCCTTGGACTAGCAAACGAGCAGTACTTC.

DNA of the CDR3: TGTGCCAGTAACGACAGAAATCAGCCCCAGCATTTT. Its protein is CASNDRNQPQHF. The chain joins TRBV19 to TRBJ1-5, with D possibly TRBD1 on 5 matching bases. Germline V gene lookup returns CDR1 LNHDA and CDR2 SQIVND (reference sequence). CDR3 length: 12 amino acids. V lost 7 bases and J lost 4, with 8 bases in between.

V is TRBV11-3 and J is TRBJ2-7; the D gene is possibly TRBD2 (5 bases). This CDR3 region has 16 residues. V was cut by 1 base and J by 8 bases, with 21 bases left in between. Germline lookup yields CDR1 SGHNT and CDR2 YENEEA. CDR3 sequence: CASSLVSLEAPPKQYF. In DNA form, the CDR3 reads TGTGCCAGCAGCTTAGTTTCGTTGGAGGCCCCACCAAAGCAGTACTTC.

The chain uses TRBV20-1 and TRBJ1-2, with D unclear. This CDR3 is 10 amino acids long. The V and J ends lost 1 base and 8 bases respectively, with 5 bases between them. Germline values: CDR1 DFQATT, CDR2 SNEGSKA (reference sequence). CDR3 loop: CSARVEGYTF. DNA for the CDR3: TGCAGTGCTAGAGTTGAGGGCTACACCTTC.

J is TRBJ2-5 and V is TRBV19; TRBD1 agrees at 7 bases. The ends lost 4 bases at V and 2 bases at J; junction bases unmatched: 7. The CDR3 spans 15 residues. CDR1 is LNHDA and CDR2 is SQIVND in the germline V gene (reference sequence). For the CDR3, the DNA is TGTGCCAGTAGTAATACACAGGGGCCGCAAGAGACCCAGTACTTC. Its translation is CASSNTQGPQETQYF.

This clone was observed a single time. V and J are TRBV9 and TRBJ2-1; 10 positions agree with TRBD2. V lost 3 bases, J lost 4 bases, and 4 bases stayed unmatched. The CDR3 length is 15 residues. The germline V gene has CDR1 SGDLS and CDR2 YYNGEE. The CDR3 region is CASSASGRVYNEQFF. DNA for the CDR3: TGTGCCAGCAGCGCCAGCGGGAGGGTGTACAATGAGCAGTTCTTC.

This rearrangement joins TRBV5-4 to TRBJ2-7; 9 positions match TRBD1. The germline gives CDR1 SGHNT, CDR2 YYREEE (reference sequence). Trimming at V came to 4 bases and at J to 0 bases, leaving 5 bases not matched to a gene. This CDR3 has 15 residues. The DNA of the CDR3 is TGTGCCAGCAGCGGGGGGACAGGGACCTCCTACGAGCAGTACTTC. Translation gives CASSGGTGTSYEQYF.